This record covers a single T cell receptor beta chain. Its antigen is not known. V was trimmed by 5 bases and J by 2 bases, leaving 12 bases between them. This CDR3 region has 15 residues. The germline V gene encodes CDR1 SGHVS and CDR2 FQNEAQ. The time point was: baseline, week 1 (first vaccination visit). The treatment was: pre-vaccination baseline after standard-of-care therapy. Every donor had a new WHO grade 3 or 4 astrocytoma that was IDH1-mutant, with loss of nuclear ATRX. This sample is part of a study of a mutant IDH1 vaccine in newly diagnosed glioma. For the study at large: Treated patients had a mean age of approximately 40 years and a sex split that was roughly 62% male and 37.5% female. Earlier therapy was either radiotherapy, temozolomide, or both, and most got both. Findings and limits, study-wide: Overall, 90% to 95% of patients had vaccine-induced immune responses.

This table comes from immunoSEQ multiplex PCR, and its TCRdb copy is limited to in-frame clones, with some not included. The sample includes roughly 46,000 clones, roughly 90% seen only once; the top ten take about 2.2%. The chain is built from TRBV7-8 and TRBJ2-2; D tentatively reads TRBD1 or TRBD2 (5 bases each). This clonotype was sampled from a man between 35 and 55 years old with glioma. Sequences were derived from PBMCs, sampled from a glioma patient treated with radiotherapy, temozolomide or both. CDR3 bases: TGTGCCAGCAGCCTCCGGGACGGTAACACCGGGGAGCTGTTTTTT. It specifies CASSLRDGNTGELFF.